This T cell receptor beta chain was recorded in a study of preoperative IRX-2 immunotherapy in early breast cancer. This CDR3 is 15 amino acids long. Trimming stripped 2 bases from V and 7 bases from J, with 18 bases between. In germline, CDR1 is SQVTM, CDR2 ANQGSEA. TCRdb's copy holds only in-frame clones and misses some; the assay was immunoSEQ multiplex PCR. The data contain about 98,000 clones, about nine tenths of them singletons. Treatment here: preoperative locoregional IRX-2 cytokine immunotherapy. Patients received preoperative, locoregional IRX-2 cytokine immunotherapy in a phase Ib study. The chain combines TRBV29-1 with TRBJ2-1, with D perhaps assigned TRBD1 or TRBD2 (5 bases each). The sequence came from a human donor with breast cancer. The sequencing here drew on tumor tissue, taken after IRX-2 immunotherapy. CDR3 loop: CSVEIGAGLPNEQFF. CDR3 in DNA: TGCAGCGTTGAAATCGGGGCAGGGCTCCCAAATGAGCAGTTCTTC.